This record looks at one T cell receptor (beta chain) sequence and its context. What it binds is unknown. CD45RO-negative cells were positively selected for CCR7, leaving out terminally differentiated effector memory CD45RA+ cells. The entry originates in a study of shared clonotypes between healthy human individuals. At the level of the study: A couple of female and three male donors aged 18 to 49 were enrolled. Points from the study as a whole: Relative to their counterparts shared across all four donors, non-shared clonotypes exhibited diminished generation probabilities. Rarefaction exposed incomplete sorted-subset sequencing despite large depth. What naive subsets generally showed was a larger estimated richness than memory subsets showed.

Profiled with immunoSEQ multiplex PCR; TCRdb holds only in-frame clones, not every one. Of around 1,900,000 clones in the sample, 90% to 95% were seen once. What was sequenced was naive CD8+ T cells from PBMCs. The sequence derives from a man aged 18 to 29 in good health. Some clones in this sample may be carry-over from other donors' samples.

DNA of the CDR3: TGTGCCAGCTCACCGGGCCCCTACGAGCAGTACTTC. Amino acid sequence: CASSPGPYEQYF. The V gene is TRBV18, the J gene TRBJ2-7; no firm D call. This CDR3 is 12 amino acids long. V lost 3 bases, J lost 2 bases, and 5 bases lay in between. Germline V gene sequence: CDR1 KGHSH, CDR2 LQKENI.